Listed below are T cell receptor beta chains from one sample, sequenced in a study of cytomegalovirus exposure and HLA in healthy donors. TCRdb keeps only in-frame clones here, not all; method: immunoSEQ multiplex PCR. The table lists about 170,000 clones, more than 80% of them singletons, with approximately 2.1% in the top ten. Sequenced material: PBMCs. These receptors were collected from a young woman in good health and CMV-seronegative. CDR3s include the opening cysteine and the closing phenylalanine or tryptophan. The order of the fields is CDR3 DNA, CDR3 protein, D gene, CDR3 length, clone size, V gene, J gene. D genes are given only for firm matches. Clone sizes are given selectively: once, few, many, or a class where the clone is expanded.

cdr3_nt: TGTGCCTGGAATCCGTCAGGGGGCAGTGGGCTGTTTTTT
cdr3_aa: CAWNPSGGSGLFF
d_call: TRBD1
cdr3_length: 13
clone_size: .
v_call: TRBV30
j_call: TRBJ2-2

cdr3_nt: TGTGCCACCAGCCCCCTTAACAGGGACGCCAATCAGCCCCAGCATTTT
cdr3_aa: CATSPLNRDANQPQHF
d_call: .
cdr3_length: 16
clone_size: .
v_call: TRBV15
j_call: TRBJ1-5

cdr3_nt: TGTGCCAGCACCATAATGGGACAGGGAGGATACGAGCAGTACTTC
cdr3_aa: CASTIMGQGGYEQYF
d_call: TRBD1
cdr3_length: 15
clone_size: .
v_call: TRBV5-4
j_call: TRBJ2-7

cdr3_nt: TGTGCCAGCAGTCCACAGGGGTCGATAACCGGGGAGCTGTTTTTT
cdr3_aa: CASSPQGSITGELFF
d_call: TRBD1
cdr3_length: 15
clone_size: .
v_call: TRBV6-1
j_call: TRBJ2-2

cdr3_nt: TGTGCCAGCAGCGGATCTAGCGGGGTCACAGATACGCAGTATTTT
cdr3_aa: CASSGSSGVTDTQYF
d_call: TRBD2
cdr3_length: 15
clone_size: .
v_call: TRBV6-5
j_call: TRBJ2-3

cdr3_nt: TGCGCCAGCAGCCTCACCGGGGTCCCCTACGAGCAGTACTTC
cdr3_aa: CASSLTGVPYEQYF
d_call: .
cdr3_length: 14
clone_size: .
v_call: TRBV4-1
j_call: TRBJ2-7

cdr3_nt: TGTGCCACCAGCCCTAGGCCGGACAGCATCAATCAGGCCCAGCATTTT
cdr3_aa: CATSPRPDSINQAQHF
d_call: .
cdr3_length: 16
clone_size: .
v_call: TRBV15
j_call: TRBJ1-5

cdr3_nt: TGTGCCAGCAGTTACAAGCGGAGCACAGATACGCAGTATTTT
cdr3_aa: CASSYKRSTDTQYF
d_call: .
cdr3_length: 14
clone_size: once
v_call: TRBV6-5
j_call: TRBJ2-3

cdr3_nt: TGCGCCAGCAGCCATGCCAGCCAACAGGGCGGGGAGCTGTTTTTT
cdr3_aa: CASSHASQQGGELFF
d_call: .
cdr3_length: 15
clone_size: .
v_call: TRBV4-1
j_call: TRBJ2-2

cdr3_nt: TGTGCCAGCAGTTTGCCGGGGGGCGAGACCCAGTACTTC
cdr3_aa: CASSLPGGETQYF
d_call: .
cdr3_length: 13
clone_size: .
v_call: TRBV28
j_call: TRBJ2-5

cdr3_nt: TGCGCCAGCACGACTCCTACCTCCGGGACACACTGGGCGAACACCGGGGAGCTGTTTTTT
cdr3_aa: CASTTPTSGTHWANTGELFF
d_call: .
cdr3_length: 20
clone_size: .
v_call: TRBV5-1
j_call: TRBJ2-2

cdr3_nt: TGTGCCAGCAGTGAACGGGGGGACCGCAATGAGCAGTTCTTC
cdr3_aa: CASSERGDRNEQFF
d_call: TRBD2
cdr3_length: 14
clone_size: .
v_call: TRBV25-1
j_call: TRBJ2-1

cdr3_nt: TGTGCCAGCAGCAGGAGTAGGGGTAGTGATACGCAGTATTTT
cdr3_aa: CASSRSRGSDTQYF
d_call: .
cdr3_length: 14
clone_size: .
v_call: TRBV7-9
j_call: TRBJ2-3

cdr3_nt: TGTGCCAGCAGCGCTCACACATACACTGAAGCTTTCTTT
cdr3_aa: CASSAHTYTEAFF
d_call: .
cdr3_length: 13
clone_size: .
v_call: TRBV11-2
j_call: TRBJ1-1

cdr3_nt: TGTGCCAGCGGCCTCAGGGGGTCGGTGGGAAACACCATATATTTT
cdr3_aa: CASGLRGSVGNTIYF
d_call: TRBD1
cdr3_length: 15
clone_size: .
v_call: TRBV7-9
j_call: TRBJ1-3

cdr3_nt: TGTGCCAGCAGTGTCCGGGACAGCACCAATCAGCCCCAGCATTTT
cdr3_aa: CASSVRDSTNQPQHF
d_call: TRBD1
cdr3_length: 15
clone_size: .
v_call: TRBV28
j_call: TRBJ1-5

cdr3_nt: TGTGCCAGCTCACCCCAAGCGGGGCCCTCCTACAATGAGCAGTTCTTC
cdr3_aa: CASSPQAGPSYNEQFF
d_call: TRBD2
cdr3_length: 16
clone_size: .
v_call: TRBV18
j_call: TRBJ2-1

cdr3_nt: TGTGCCAGCAGCCCAATCCCAGGGTCCAATCAGCCCCAGCATTTT
cdr3_aa: CASSPIPGSNQPQHF
d_call: .
cdr3_length: 15
clone_size: few
v_call: TRBV2
j_call: TRBJ1-5

cdr3_nt: TGTGCCAGTAGTTTCCGACAGAACACCGGGGAGCTGTTTTTT
cdr3_aa: CASSFRQNTGELFF
d_call: .
cdr3_length: 14
clone_size: .
v_call: TRBV19
j_call: TRBJ2-2

cdr3_nt: TGTGCCAGCGCCGGGACAGCGAACACTGAAGCTTTCTTT
cdr3_aa: CASAGTANTEAFF
d_call: TRBD1
cdr3_length: 13
clone_size: .
v_call: TRBV7-9
j_call: TRBJ1-1

cdr3_nt: TGTGCCAGCAGCTTCCAGGGGGAGCAGTACTTC
cdr3_aa: CASSFQGEQYF
d_call: TRBD1
cdr3_length: 11
clone_size: once
v_call: TRBV11-2
j_call: TRBJ2-5

cdr3_nt: TGCGCCAGCAGCTCTTCGGGACAGGGCCCCACTGAAGCTTTCTTT
cdr3_aa: CASSSSGQGPTEAFF
d_call: TRBD1
cdr3_length: 15
clone_size: .
v_call: TRBV4-1
j_call: TRBJ1-1

cdr3_nt: TGCGCCAGCAGCGGGGGAAGCGGGACGGGCGATGGCTACACCTTC
cdr3_aa: CASSGGSGTGDGYTF
d_call: .
cdr3_length: 15
clone_size: once
v_call: TRBV5-1
j_call: TRBJ1-2

cdr3_nt: TGTGCGACTGGCCGGGGGATCAAAAACATTCAGTACTTC
cdr3_aa: CATGRGIKNIQYF
d_call: .
cdr3_length: 13
clone_size: .
v_call: TRBV2
j_call: TRBJ2-4

cdr3_nt: TGTGCCAGCAGCTTGGCCTACAGGGTTCAGCCCCAGCATTTT
cdr3_aa: CASSLAYRVQPQHF
d_call: .
cdr3_length: 14
clone_size: .
v_call: TRBV5-8
j_call: TRBJ1-5

cdr3_nt: TGTGCCTGGAGTAAACTAGCGGGAGTGTCTAGCACAGATACGCAGTATTTT
cdr3_aa: CAWSKLAGVSSTDTQYF
d_call: TRBD2
cdr3_length: 17
clone_size: .
v_call: TRBV30
j_call: TRBJ2-3

cdr3_nt: TGCGCCACTGAAGGGGGTGGGAACACTGAAGCTTTCTTT
cdr3_aa: CATEGGGNTEAFF
d_call: .
cdr3_length: 13
clone_size: few
v_call: TRBV10-1
j_call: TRBJ1-1

cdr3_nt: TGTGCCAGCAAAAGGGCTAGCGGACAAGAGACCCAGTACTTC
cdr3_aa: CASKRASGQETQYF
d_call: TRBD2
cdr3_length: 14
clone_size: .
v_call: TRBV27
j_call: TRBJ2-5

cdr3_nt: TGCGCCAGCAGTGAACTATACAATGAGCAGTTCTTC
cdr3_aa: CASSELYNEQFF
d_call: .
cdr3_length: 12
clone_size: .
v_call: TRBV10-1
j_call: TRBJ2-1

cdr3_nt: TGTGCCAGCAGCCGCCACGGAGGAGGAATCCATGGCTACACCTTC
cdr3_aa: CASSRHGGGIHGYTF
d_call: .
cdr3_length: 15
clone_size: .
v_call: TRBV16
j_call: TRBJ1-2

cdr3_nt: TGTGCCAGCAGCTTAAAGGCAGGGGGTCACTACGAGCAGTACTTC
cdr3_aa: CASSLKAGGHYEQYF
d_call: TRBD1
cdr3_length: 15
clone_size: .
v_call: TRBV7-3
j_call: TRBJ2-7

cdr3_nt: TGCGCCAGCAGCTTGGGGGCGGGACAGGATGGTGGCTACACCTTC
cdr3_aa: CASSLGAGQDGGYTF
d_call: TRBD1
cdr3_length: 15
clone_size: few
v_call: TRBV5-1
j_call: TRBJ1-2

cdr3_nt: TGCGCCAGCAGCCAACGACTAGCGGGGACCTACAATGAGCAGTTCTTC
cdr3_aa: CASSQRLAGTYNEQFF
d_call: TRBD2
cdr3_length: 16
clone_size: few
v_call: TRBV4-1
j_call: TRBJ2-1

cdr3_nt: TGTGCCAGCAGTGAAGCTCGGTACAGATCCTACGAGCAGTACTTC
cdr3_aa: CASSEARYRSYEQYF
d_call: .
cdr3_length: 15
clone_size: .
v_call: TRBV2
j_call: TRBJ2-7

cdr3_nt: TGTGCCAGCAGCGCCACGACTAGCGGGGAACCCTACGAGCAGTACTTC
cdr3_aa: CASSATTSGEPYEQYF
d_call: TRBD2
cdr3_length: 16
clone_size: .
v_call: TRBV7-9
j_call: TRBJ2-7

cdr3_nt: TGTGCCAGTAGTACCAGGGCTGCGAACACCGGGGAGCTGTTTTTT
cdr3_aa: CASSTRAANTGELFF
d_call: .
cdr3_length: 15
clone_size: .
v_call: TRBV19
j_call: TRBJ2-2

cdr3_nt: TGTGCCAGCAGTTCTGGACAGCCCTATACGCAGTATTTT
cdr3_aa: CASSSGQPYTQYF
d_call: .
cdr3_length: 13
clone_size: once
v_call: TRBV7-2
j_call: TRBJ2-3

cdr3_nt: TGCGCCAGCCGAGACAGGGCCAAAAACATTCAGTACTTC
cdr3_aa: CASRDRAKNIQYF
d_call: .
cdr3_length: 13
clone_size: .
v_call: TRBV23-1
j_call: TRBJ2-4

cdr3_nt: TGTGCCACCAGCAGACACCAGATTAGCAATCAGCCCCAGCATTTT
cdr3_aa: CATSRHQISNQPQHF
d_call: .
cdr3_length: 15
clone_size: .
v_call: TRBV15
j_call: TRBJ1-5

cdr3_nt: TGTGCCAGCAGCTTGGACAGGGCTCGGGGGACCCAGTACTTC
cdr3_aa: CASSLDRARGTQYF
d_call: .
cdr3_length: 14
clone_size: .
v_call: TRBV5-8
j_call: TRBJ2-5

cdr3_nt: TGTGCCAGCAGTTACTCCGGGACAGGGAGCTATGGCTACACCTTC
cdr3_aa: CASSYSGTGSYGYTF
d_call: TRBD1
cdr3_length: 15
clone_size: once
v_call: TRBV6-5
j_call: TRBJ1-2

cdr3_nt: TGTGCCAGCAGCCCACCAAGACAGTCCCCCTACGAGCAGTACTTC
cdr3_aa: CASSPPRQSPYEQYF
d_call: .
cdr3_length: 15
clone_size: .
v_call: TRBV5-6
j_call: TRBJ2-7

cdr3_nt: TGTGCCAGCAGCCCCCAGGCCACTAGCCTCCCACATGAGCAGTTCTTC
cdr3_aa: CASSPQATSLPHEQFF
d_call: .
cdr3_length: 16
clone_size: .
v_call: TRBV11-2
j_call: TRBJ2-1

cdr3_nt: TGTGCCAGCAGCTTAGGGGAGGGCCCAAACAATGAGCAGTTCTTC
cdr3_aa: CASSLGEGPNNEQFF
d_call: TRBD2
cdr3_length: 15
clone_size: .
v_call: TRBV7-9
j_call: TRBJ2-1

cdr3_nt: TGTGCCTGGAGTGTGAGGAATTCTCAGCCCCAGCATTTT
cdr3_aa: CAWSVRNSQPQHF
d_call: .
cdr3_length: 13
clone_size: .
v_call: TRBV30
j_call: TRBJ1-5

cdr3_nt: TGTGCCAGCAGTTTGAGCTATGGCTACACCTTC
cdr3_aa: CASSLSYGYTF
d_call: .
cdr3_length: 11
clone_size: .
v_call: TRBV27
j_call: TRBJ1-2

cdr3_nt: TGTGCCAGCAGTAGGCTCTCGACAGGATATGACGGCTACACCTTC
cdr3_aa: CASSRLSTGYDGYTF
d_call: .
cdr3_length: 15
clone_size: .
v_call: TRBV6-5
j_call: TRBJ1-2

cdr3_nt: TGTGCCAGCTCACCCCCACTAGCGGGGGTACAAGAGACCCAGTACTTC
cdr3_aa: CASSPPLAGVQETQYF
d_call: TRBD2
cdr3_length: 16
clone_size: once
v_call: TRBV18
j_call: TRBJ2-5

cdr3_nt: TGTGCCTGGAGTGTAATGTCCTGGGAGCTGTTTTTT
cdr3_aa: CAWSVMSWELFF
d_call: .
cdr3_length: 12
clone_size: .
v_call: TRBV30
j_call: TRBJ2-2

cdr3_nt: TGTGCCAGCAGTAGACTAGCGGGGGATCAGTACTTC
cdr3_aa: CASSRLAGDQYF
d_call: TRBD2
cdr3_length: 12
clone_size: .
v_call: TRBV6-1
j_call: TRBJ2-7

cdr3_nt: TGCGCCAGCACCCCCTCCGGGACTGGGGCCAACGTCCTGACTTTC
cdr3_aa: CASTPSGTGANVLTF
d_call: .
cdr3_length: 15
clone_size: .
v_call: TRBV5-1
j_call: TRBJ2-6

cdr3_nt: TGTGCCAGCAGTGAAGGGCAGGGGGCCTGGGAGACCCAGTACTTC
cdr3_aa: CASSEGQGAWETQYF
d_call: TRBD1
cdr3_length: 15
clone_size: .
v_call: TRBV2
j_call: TRBJ2-5

cdr3_nt: TGTGCCAGCAGCCCAGACAGGGTGAATCAGCCCCAGCATTTT
cdr3_aa: CASSPDRVNQPQHF
d_call: TRBD1
cdr3_length: 14
clone_size: once
v_call: TRBV6-6
j_call: TRBJ1-5

cdr3_nt: TGTGCCAGCAGTTTGCAGGTCTCCTACGAGCAGTACTTC
cdr3_aa: CASSLQVSYEQYF
d_call: .
cdr3_length: 13
clone_size: .
v_call: TRBV28
j_call: TRBJ2-7

cdr3_nt: TGCGCCAGCAGCTTGGACCGCGGGACGGGGACCCAGTACTTC
cdr3_aa: CASSLDRGTGTQYF
d_call: .
cdr3_length: 14
clone_size: .
v_call: TRBV5-1
j_call: TRBJ2-5